The table lists the clone carrying this T cell receptor (beta chain) with a few counts. These data belong to a study of T-cell memory formation after mild COVID-19. Germline V CDR1 and CDR2: MNHNY, SVGAGI (reference sequence). Trimming cost V 4 bases and J 5 bases; bases outside gene matches: 10. This CDR3 region has 15 residues. TCRdb independently ran MiXCR on the 5' RACE reads; one entry per CDR3 protein. In the table there are fewer than 400,000 distinct CDR3 sequences, 10% to 15% of which are singletons. The source of this sequence is a man younger than 35 who had mild COVID-19 (a few samples of this study predate the infection). Cell type and time point are not known. This rearrangement joins TRBV6-6 to TRBJ2-5; 7 bases map to TRBD1. Sequencing used PBMCs or a T cell subset sorted from them (not recorded which). The CDR3 DNA reads as TGTGCCAGCAGTTGGAGGACAGGCCTAGGGGAGACCCAGTACTTC. Amino acids: CASSWRTGLGETQYF.